This T cell receptor beta chain emerged from a study of blood T cell repertoires in COVID-19. The method was immunoSEQ multiplex PCR; TCRdb's version includes in-frame clones alone and lacks a portion of them. The repertoire holds 300,000 to 500,000 clones, with approximately 88% as singletons. A single count supports this clone. The length of the CDR3 is 15 residues. With 2 bases clipped from V and 2 bases from J, the junction kept 6 bases outside the gene matches. Germline V gene lookup returns CDR1 MGHRA and CDR2 YSYEKL. The sample was PBMCs or T cells enriched from blood (not recorded which). The source is a woman younger than 45 with acute COVID-19. The chain carries TRBV4-1 and TRBJ2-7; 7 bases are shared with TRBD1. The CDR3 here is CASSQRGTETYEQYF. In DNA, the CDR3 is TGCGCCAGCAGCCAACGAGGGACAGAGACCTACGAGCAGTACTTC.